These 30 T cell receptor beta chains were all obtained from the same sample, sequenced in a study of control samples from healthy donors and cancer patients. The table came from immunoSEQ multiplex PCR; TCRdb's copy has only in-frame clones and leaves some out. The sample yields 25,000 to 35,000 clones, roughly nine tenths seen once. The specimen sequenced was PBMCs. These receptors were collected from a man aged 45-60 years with lung cancer.

This clone was seen once. The chain uses TRBV12-3 or TRBV12-4 and TRBJ1-2; a possible D gene is TRBD1 (5 bases). V dropped 6 bases and J dropped 3 bases, with 11 bases sitting between them. This CDR3 region has 13 residues. The DNA for the CDR3 is TGTGCCAGCAGGCCGGACACCTACTATGGCTACACCTTC. Its translation is CASRPDTYYGYTF.

The chain is built from TRBV29-1 and TRBJ1-1; tentatively, D is TRBD1 (5 bases). This CDR3 has 11 residues. Germline assignment: CDR1 SQVTM and CDR2 ANQGSEA. V was cut by 6 bases and J by 6 bases, with 11 bases left in between. Here the CDR3 reads CSVGGHPEAFF. The CDR3 DNA is TGCAGCGTAGGAGGACACCCTGAAGCTTTCTTT.

The gene calls are TRBV27 and TRBJ2-7; D possibly uses TRBD1 or TRBD2 (5 bases each). The CDR3 has 14 amino acids. The ends were cut back, 4 bases at V and 1 base at J, with 11 bases in the middle. CDR1 and CDR2 from the germline V gene are MNHEY and SMNVEV (reference sequence). The CDR3 DNA reads TGTGCCAGCAGTTCTCCGGGACGGTCCTACGAGCAGTACTTC. This translates into CASSSPGRSYEQYF.

J is TRBJ2-3 and V is TRBV7-9; TRBD1 or TRBD2 may be the D gene (5 bases each). The CDR3 is 17 amino acids. Trimming stripped 1 base from V and 0 bases from J, with 14 bases between. Germline CDR1 and CDR2: SEHNR and FQNEAQ (reference sequence). The CDR3 DNA follows: TGTGCCAGCAGCTTAGGAATTAGCCGGGACAGCACAGATACGCAGTATTTT. It is translated as CASSLGISRDSTDTQYF.

This chain joins TRBV7-2 and TRBJ2-1; D gene unclear. This CDR3 region has 14 residues. Trimming shortened V by 1 base and J by 12 bases, and 16 bases separated the two germline ends. Germline V gene data show CDR1 as SGHTA and CDR2 as FQGNSA. DNA of the CDR3: TGTGCCAGCAGCTTAGGTCTGGTGAGGAAGGGGCAGTTCTTC. Protein product: CASSLGLVRKGQFF.

The chain carries TRBV6-1 and TRBJ1-1; D unclear. V shed 2 bases and J shed 1 base, with 8 bases lying between them. Germline assignment: CDR1 MNHNS and CDR2 SASEGT. CDR3 length equals 14 residues. The CDR3 sequence is CASSEQETNTEAFF. CDR3 DNA: TGTGCCAGCAGTGAACAGGAAACGAACACTGAAGCTTTCTTT.

The genes are TRBV6-6 and TRBJ2-7; D may be TRBD2 (5 bases). CDR1 MNHNY and CDR2 SVGAGI come from the germline V gene (reference sequence). The CDR3 consists of 16 residues. V was trimmed by 6 bases and J by 3 bases, leaving 21 bases between them. DNA of the CDR3: TGTGCCAGCAGCCGAGGGTCCACTCAGAGTTTCTACGAGCAGTACTTC. It is translated as CASSRGSTQSFYEQYF.

The rearrangement joins TRBV6-5 to TRBJ2-6; D is uncertain. Trimming shortened V by 4 bases and J by 0 bases, and 4 bases separated the two germline ends. This CDR3 contains 14 residues. Per the germline V gene, CDR1 is MNHEY and CDR2 is SVGAGI. The CDR3 spells CASSLSSGANVLTF. DNA for the CDR3: TGTGCCAGCAGTTTGAGCTCTGGGGCCAACGTCCTGACTTTC.

This clone was detected once. V is TRBV5-4 and J is TRBJ2-2; the D gene is possibly TRBD2 (6 bases). CDR3 size: 15 residues. The V end was cut by 4 bases, the J end by 3 bases, with 13 bases between. Germline values: CDR1 SGHNT, CDR2 YYREEE (reference sequence). CDR3 amino acids: CASSRGGDDTGELFF. The CDR3 bases are TGTGCCAGCAGCCGGGGCGGGGACGACACCGGGGAGCTGTTTTTT.

This clone was observed a handful of times. The gene calls are TRBV3-1 (or the pseudogene TRBV3-2) and TRBJ1-2; D perhaps matches TRBD1 (5 bases). V gave up 8 bases and J gave up 4 bases, with 8 bases separating them. The CDR3 consists of 11 residues. CDR1 and CDR2 from the germline V gene are LGHDT and YNNKEL (reference sequence). In DNA, the CDR3 is TGTGCCAGCGGGGGAGTCTATGGCTACACCTTC. Translating gives CASGGVYGYTF.

This chain joins TRBV5-1 and TRBJ2-5; D unresolved. V lost 2 bases and J 0 bases, leaving 11 bases between the germline ends. The V gene's germline CDR1 is SGHRS and CDR2 YFSETQ. This CDR3 spans 15 amino acids. The CDR3 bases are TGCGCCAGCAGCTTCAGTAGTCAGTACCAAGAGACCCAGTACTTC. It yields the protein CASSFSSQYQETQYF.

V gene TRBV7-8 combines with J gene TRBJ2-3, with 12 bases matching TRBD2. The CDR3 has 15 amino acids. J gave up 6 bases and V 5 bases, and 6 bases lay outside the gene matches. Germline V lookup: CDR1 SGHVS, CDR2 FQNEAQ. The CDR3 bases are TGTGCCAGCAGCCCTCGGACTAGCGGGGTGGATACGCAGTATTTT. Amino acid sequence: CASSPRTSGVDTQYF.

This chain uses TRBV6-5 with TRBJ1-2, with TRBD1 matching over 7 bases. The V segment lost 7 bases and the J segment 10 bases; nucleotides outside the gene matches: 6. Per the germline V gene, CDR1 is MNHEY and CDR2 is SVGAGI. The CDR3 length is 11 residues. The CDR3 nucleotides are TGTGCCAGCACTCGACAGGGCGACTACACCTTC. Protein sequence: CASTRQGDYTF.

The genes are TRBV5-8 and TRBJ2-4; D ambiguous. The germline gives CDR1 SGHTS, CDR2 YDEGEE. V shed 4 bases and J shed 1 base, with 9 bases lying between them. The CDR3 contains 14 residues. The CDR3 bases are TGTGCCAGCAGCCCGGTGAGGGCCAAAAACATTCAGTACTTC. As protein: CASSPVRAKNIQYF.

This chain connects TRBV5-1 to TRBJ2-5; no firm D call. The V gene's germline CDR1 is SGHRS and CDR2 YFSETQ. CDR3 size: 11 residues. V lost 2 bases, J lost 5 bases, and 4 bases lay in between. DNA of the CDR3: TGCGCCAGCAGCTTAGAGGAGACCCAGTACTTC. Protein: CASSLEETQYF.

This chain joins TRBV19 and TRBJ1-4; 7 bases match TRBD1. The CDR3 runs 15 residues. Germline trimming cut 5 bases from V and 0 bases from J; bases unmatched to any gene: 3. Germline V gene lookup returns CDR1 LNHDA and CDR2 SQIVND (reference sequence). The CDR3 DNA sequence: TGTGCCAGTAGTCCCAGGGGGGCAACTAATGAAAAACTGTTTTTT. Translating it yields CASSPRGATNEKLFF.

This chain connects TRBV18 to TRBJ1-1, with a tentative D call TRBD1 (6 bases). V lost 4 bases, J lost 1 base, and 13 bases lay in between. Germline CDR1 reads KGHSH; CDR2 reads LQKENI. The CDR3 has 15 residues. The CDR3 region has the DNA TGTGCCAGCTCACAGGTAAACAGGGCGAACACTGAAGCTTTCTTT. It yields the protein CASSQVNRANTEAFF.

A few counts support this clone. The genes are TRBV5-1 and TRBJ1-1; D remains ambiguous. The CDR3 sequence is 14 residues long. CDR1 SGHRS and CDR2 YFSETQ come from the germline V gene. With 0 bases removed from V and 2 bases from J, the gap between germline ends came to 8 bases. The CDR3 spells CASSLGSDNTEAFF. In DNA form, the CDR3 reads TGCGCCAGCAGCTTGGGGTCCGACAACACTGAAGCTTTCTTT.

The genes are TRBV5-1 and TRBJ2-2, with no clear D. V dropped 0 bases and J dropped 6 bases, with 15 bases sitting between them. The CDR3 length is 16 residues. CDR1 and CDR2 from the germline V gene are SGHRS and YFSETQ. The CDR3: CASSLEPRVVPGELFF. CDR3 in DNA: TGCGCCAGCAGCTTGGAGCCCCGGGTAGTACCCGGGGAGCTGTTTTTT.

The chain is built from TRBV4-3 and TRBJ1-1; D remains unclear. Germline CDR1 and CDR2: LGHNA and YSLEER. This CDR3 has 14 residues. V was shortened by 0 bases and J by 3 bases, with 8 bases between the two germline ends. In DNA, the CDR3 is TGCGCCAGCAGCCAAGATAACGAGGACACTGAAGCTTTCTTT. Protein: CASSQDNEDTEAFF.

As DNA, the CDR3 is TGTGCCAGCAGCCCGCAGATGAACACTGAAGCTTTCTTT. Translating gives CASSPQMNTEAFF. The V call is TRBV7-2, the J call TRBJ1-1; D gene unclear. This CDR3 contains 13 residues. The V end was cut by 5 bases, the J end by 0 bases, with 7 bases between. The germline V gene has CDR1 SGHTA and CDR2 FQGNSA.

The rearrangement uses TRBV18 and TRBJ2-7; D is undetermined. Trimming stripped 3 bases from V and 0 bases from J, with 6 bases between. Germline CDR1 KGHSH, CDR2 LQKENI. This CDR3 has 13 amino acids. The CDR3 DNA is TGTGCCAGCTCACCCGATAGCTCCTACGAGCAGTACTTC. Its protein is CASSPDSSYEQYF.

The chain combines TRBV28 with TRBJ2-5; D is perhaps TRBD2 (6 bases). This CDR3 has 15 residues. In germline, CDR1 is MDHEN, CDR2 SYDVKM. Trimming took 4 bases from V and 1 from J, leaving 13 bases between them. Written as DNA, the CDR3 is TGTGCCAGCAGTTATGCCGGGAGCCTCCAAGAGACCCAGTACTTC. This codes for CASSYAGSLQETQYF.

This clone was detected a few times. The V and J genes are TRBV7-6 and TRBJ2-5; D could derive from TRBD1 or TRBD2 (6 bases each). This CDR3 is 17 amino acids long. CDR1 is SGHVS and CDR2 is FNYEAQ in the germline V gene. The V end was cut by 5 bases, the J end by 9 bases, with 28 bases between. CDR3 coding DNA: TGTGCCAGCAGCAAGTTTATCGGGGGCTCAAGTAATCAGGCCCAGTACTTC. This sequence encodes CASSKFIGGSSNQAQYF.

The rearrangement joins TRBV6-1 to TRBJ1-1; D not certain. The CDR3 length is 15 residues. Trimming left V 8 bases short and J 0 bases short, with 16 bases between. Germline V CDR1 and CDR2: MNHNS, SASEGT. This CDR3 reads CASALAGGVNTEAFF. CDR3 DNA sequence: TGTGCCAGCGCACTCGCCGGTGGGGTGAACACTGAAGCTTTCTTT.

J is TRBJ2-7 and V is TRBV7-2, with D perhaps matching TRBD1 or TRBD2 (5 bases each). The germline gives CDR1 SGHTA, CDR2 FQGNSA. CDR3 length equals 14 residues. Trimming shortened V by 2 bases and J by 4 bases, and 12 bases separated the two germline ends. CDR3 coding DNA: TGTGCCAGCAGCTTACACGGGGCCAGTTACGAGCAGTACTTC. This encodes CASSLHGASYEQYF.

J is TRBJ2-3 and V is TRBV7-9; D ambiguous. CDR3 size: 15 residues. The V end lost 5 bases, the J end lost 0 bases, and 12 bases lay between the germline ends. In germline, CDR1 is SEHNR, CDR2 FQNEAQ (reference sequence). CDR3 in amino acids: CASSPDLPSTDTQYF. Written as DNA, the CDR3 is TGTGCCAGCAGCCCCGACCTTCCGAGCACAGATACGCAGTATTTT.

The chain uses TRBV6-5 and TRBJ2-7; TRBD1 aligns across 7 bases. This CDR3 has 12 residues. Germline CDR1 and CDR2: MNHEY and SVGAGI. J lost 2 bases, V lost 9 bases, and 4 bases had no gene match. The CDR3 DNA is TGTGCCAGTCAGACAGGGACCTACGAGCAGTACTTC. Encoded protein: CASQTGTYEQYF.

The chain has TRBV6-5 and TRBJ1-4; D remains ambiguous. This CDR3 has 15 amino acids. V was pared by 5 bases and J by 0 bases, with 10 bases between. Germline assignment: CDR1 MNHEY and CDR2 SVGAGI. CDR3 sequence reads: CASSRSPSTNEKLFF. The CDR3 coding sequence is TGTGCCAGCAGTCGGTCCCCTTCAACTAATGAAAAACTGTTTTTT.

The V gene is TRBV2, the J gene TRBJ2-5; D ambiguous. V dropped 4 bases and J dropped 1 base, with 4 bases sitting between them. The germline gives CDR1 SNHLY, CDR2 FYNNEI. The CDR3 runs to 12 residues. CDR3 coding DNA: TGTGCCAGCAGTGTTCGCCAAGAGACCCAGTACTTC. Its protein product is CASSVRQETQYF.